This entry concerns a single T cell receptor beta chain. The data stem from a study of T cell changes during pregnancy in multiple sclerosis. Assay: immunoSEQ multiplex PCR; the TCRdb copy retains only in-frame clones and omits some. Of about 70,000 clones listed, approximately 90% were seen once; the top ten hold roughly 1.1%. V was cut by 4 bases and J by 0 bases, with 25 bases left in between. Per germline, CDR1 WNHNN and CDR2 SYGVQD (reference sequence). The CDR3 totals 20 residues. The sequence was obtained from a female donor with multiple sclerosis, enrolled in a pregnancy study. V usage is TRBV10-1 and J usage is TRBJ1-5; D perhaps matches TRBD1 (6 bases). The sample was peripheral blood, taken in the third trimester of pregnancy. CDR3 protein: CASSVTDNRARGYSNQPQHF. The CDR3 DNA reads as TGCGCCAGCAGTGTTACAGATAACAGGGCAAGGGGTTATAGCAATCAGCCCCAGCATTTT.